One sample yielded the 27 T cell receptor beta chains listed below, sequenced in a study of PD-1 blockade in classical Hodgkin lymphoma. Generated by immunoSEQ multiplex PCR, the TCRdb table keeps only in-frame clones and is missing some. The repertoire holds roughly 20,000 clones, with 70% to 85% as singletons. The time point was: cycle 4 day 1 (C4D1), after around six weeks of nivolumab. Each of the patients experienced relapse following autologous stem cell transplantation, and their brentuximab vedotin exposure differed. The sequencing here drew on peripheral blood mononuclear cells (PBMCs), taken before the fourth cycle of nivolumab. The receptors were sampled from a human donor with classical Hodgkin lymphoma.

The V and J genes are TRBV5-6 and TRBJ1-1, with D unresolved. The CDR3 runs to 15 residues. CDR1 and CDR2 from the germline V gene are SGHDT and YYEEEE. V gave up 0 bases and J gave up 4 bases, with 13 bases separating them. The CDR3 protein is CASSLGPQSGTEAFF. Written as DNA, the CDR3 is TGTGCCAGCAGCTTGGGGCCCCAATCGGGCACTGAAGCTTTCTTT. Full variable domain (remainder filled in from reference TRBV5-6 and TRBJ1-1): DAGVTQSPTHLIKTRGQQVTLRCSPKSGHDTVSWYQQALGQGPQFIFQYYEEEERQRGNFPDRFSGHQFPNYSSELNVNALLLGDSALYLCASSLGPQSGTEAFFGQGTRLTVV.

The chain is built from TRBV5-6 and TRBJ1-4, with 11 bases lining up with TRBD1. The CDR3 is made up of 16 amino acids. The J segment lost 8 bases and the V segment lost 2 bases, leaving 8 bases of the junction unmatched. Per germline, CDR1 SGHDT and CDR2 YYEEEE. CDR3 region: CASSLRAGTGGEKLFF. DNA for the CDR3: TGTGCCAGCAGCTTAAGGGCTGGGACAGGGGGAGAAAAACTGTTTTTT.

The chain is built from TRBV11-2 and TRBJ2-7; D remains ambiguous. This CDR3 spans 15 amino acids. V lost 1 base, J lost 0 bases, and 10 bases lay in between. The V gene's germline CDR1 is SGHAT and CDR2 FQNNGV. The CDR3 nucleotides read TGTGCCAGCAGCTTAGTTGCCACGAGCTCCTACGAGCAGTACTTC. Its protein is CASSLVATSSYEQYF.

The rearrangement joins TRBV14 to TRBJ1-1; D is ambiguous. The germline gives CDR1 SGHDN, CDR2 FVKESK. Trimming removed 6 bases from V and 1 base from J, with 6 bases in between. The CDR3 has 12 residues. The CDR3 region is CASSGRNTEAFF. The DNA of the CDR3 is TGTGCCAGCAGTGGGAGGAACACTGAAGCTTTCTTT. The full variable domain, its missing parts supplied by reference TRBV14 and TRBJ1-1, is EAGVTQFPSHSVIEKGQTVTLRCDPISGHDNLYWYRRVMGKEIKFLLHFVKESKQDESGMPNNRFLAERTGGTYSTLKVQPAELEDSGVYFCASSGRNTEAFFGQGTRLTVV.

The chain combines TRBV14 with TRBJ2-3; D not resolved. Trimming took 0 bases from V and 2 from J, leaving 6 bases between them. CDR1 and CDR2 from the germline V gene are SGHDN and FVKESK. The CDR3 runs 14 residues. The CDR3 is CASSQDQITDTQYF. The CDR3 DNA reads as TGTGCCAGCAGCCAAGACCAGATCACAGATACGCAGTATTTT.

For the CDR3, the DNA is TGTGCCAGCAGCTTAGCGGGGACAACTATGGGCTACACCTTC. Protein product: CASSLAGTTMGYTF. This chain connects TRBV7-8 to TRBJ1-2, with D perhaps matching TRBD1 (6 bases). V was pared by 0 bases and J by 8 bases, with 13 bases between. The CDR3 covers 14 residues. Germline V CDR1 and CDR2: SGHVS, FQNEAQ.

This clone was detected only a few times. The chain recombines TRBV4-2 with TRBJ2-7; the D is unclear. Trimming removed 0 bases at V and 3 bases at J, with 15 bases between. The CDR3 length is 16 residues. In germline, CDR1 is LGHNA, CDR2 YNFKEQ. CDR3 in DNA: TGTGCCAGCAGCCAAGATTCTTCGGGCGGAGACTACGAGCAGTACTTC. This gives the protein CASSQDSSGGDYEQYF.

The rearrangement joins TRBV6-1 to TRBJ2-2; D ambiguous. Germline loops: CDR1 MNHNS, CDR2 SASEGT. The CDR3 totals 13 residues. V was clipped by 3 bases and J by 4 bases, with 6 bases between them. This CDR3 is CASSDVATGELFF. CDR3 bases: TGTGCCAGCAGTGACGTGGCCACCGGGGAGCTGTTTTTT.

This clone is labeled medium-sized. The chain combines TRBV6-5 with TRBJ1-2; D possibly corresponds to TRBD1 (5 bases). V dropped 5 bases and J dropped 4 bases, with 11 bases sitting between them. Germline V gene data show CDR1 as MNHEY and CDR2 as SVGAGI. CDR3 length: 13 amino acids. CDR3 region: CASSAGHAYGYTF. Written as DNA, the CDR3 is TGTGCCAGCAGTGCAGGACACGCCTATGGCTACACCTTC.

The V call is TRBV14, the J call TRBJ2-3; TRBD2 is a possible D gene (6 bases). Trimming pared 4 bases from V and 0 bases from J, leaving 8 bases between. Germline CDR1 and CDR2: SGHDN and FVKESK. The CDR3 has 14 residues. The CDR3 loop is CASSRSGSTDTQYF. The CDR3 nucleotides read TGTGCCAGCAGCCGGAGCGGGAGCACAGATACGCAGTATTTT.

This clone has more than one count but fewer than ten. The chain recombines TRBV5-1 with TRBJ1-1; D is unclear. Trimming took 3 bases from V and 3 from J, leaving 9 bases between them. This CDR3 is 13 amino acids long. Looked up from germline, CDR1 is SGHRS and CDR2 is YFSETQ. This CDR3 reads CASSSEPYTEAFF. CDR3 DNA: TGCGCCAGCAGCTCCGAGCCCTACACTGAAGCTTTCTTT.

The genes are TRBV28 and TRBJ2-2; D might be TRBD1 (5 bases). This CDR3 comprises 14 residues. CDR1 and CDR2 from the germline V gene are MDHEN and SYDVKM. V was cut by 6 bases and J by 1 base, with 9 bases left in between. The CDR3: CASRTDRNTGELFF. The CDR3 DNA is TGTGCCAGCAGGACAGACAGGAACACCGGGGAGCTGTTTTTT.

V usage is TRBV9 and J usage is TRBJ2-5, with 8 bases lining up with TRBD2. V shed 0 bases and J 5 bases; nucleotides not matched to a gene: 15. Looked up from germline, CDR1 is SGDLS and CDR2 is YYNGEE. This CDR3 region has 18 residues. The CDR3, as DNA: TGTGCCAGCAGCGTAGCCACAGTCGGGGTAGCGGGGCTGGAGACCCAGTACTTC. Its translation is CASSVATVGVAGLETQYF.

V and J are TRBV4-1 and TRBJ1-2; weak D call: TRBD1 (5 bases). The CDR3 has 18 amino acids. V dropped 0 bases and J dropped 0 bases, with 17 bases sitting between them. Germline lookup yields CDR1 MGHRA and CDR2 YSYEKL. DNA for the CDR3: TGCGCCAGCAGCCAAGAAGGAGGAGGGGCCACCGCTAACTATGGCTACACCTTC. Translated, it gives CASSQEGGGATANYGYTF.

This sequence joins TRBV19 and TRBJ2-2; D unclear. V gave up 3 bases and J gave up 3 bases, with 14 bases separating them. CDR1 is LNHDA, CDR2 SQIVND, per germline (reference sequence). The CDR3 has 16 amino acids. The CDR3 coding sequence is TGTGCCAGTAGTATCTCAGTTTGGGCGGACACCGGGGAGCTGTTTTTT. It codes for CASSISVWADTGELFF.

The chain joins TRBV10-1 to TRBJ2-1; maybe TRBD2 (5 bases). The CDR3 runs 13 residues. The germline V and J ends were trimmed by 2 bases and 7 bases, with 9 bases remaining between them. Looked up from germline, CDR1 is WNHNN and CDR2 is SYGVQD (reference sequence). CDR3 sequence reads: CASSEEIANEQFF. The CDR3 DNA follows: TGCGCCAGCAGTGAGGAGATAGCGAATGAGCAGTTCTTC.

The chain is built from TRBV6-1 and TRBJ2-3, with TRBD2 as a possible D gene (6 bases). V gave up 4 bases and J gave up 4 bases, with 15 bases separating them. The CDR3 is 15 residues long. Germline CDR1 and CDR2: MNHNS and SASEGT. CDR3 amino acids: CASSGGTPRSDTQYF. CDR3 sequence (DNA): TGTGCCAGCAGTGGCGGGACCCCCCGCTCAGATACGCAGTATTTT.

In this sample, this clone is medium-sized. The chain joins TRBV2 to TRBJ2-7, with 14 bases matching TRBD2. The CDR3 sequence is 16 residues long. The junction had 6 bases not matched to a gene; V was cut back by 1 base and J by 7 bases. Germline V gives CDR1 SNHLY, CDR2 FYNNEI. The CDR3 DNA reads as TGTGCCAGCAGTGAAGGGGGACTAGCGGGAGTAGGGGAGCAGTACTTC. It translates to CASSEGGLAGVGEQYF.

This chain joins TRBV6-5 and TRBJ2-7; TRBD1 is a possible D gene (5 bases). This CDR3 is built from 14 residues. Per germline, CDR1 MNHEY and CDR2 SVGAGI. The V end was cut by 0 bases, the J end by 6 bases, with 12 bases between. The CDR3 here is CASSYSGTGIEQYF. CDR3 in DNA: TGTGCCAGCAGTTACTCGGGTACAGGTATCGAGCAGTACTTC.

The genes are TRBV7-9 and TRBJ2-1; D perhaps matches TRBD2 (7 bases). Germline V lookup: CDR1 SEHNR, CDR2 FQNEAQ (reference sequence). The CDR3 is 16 residues long. V lost 1 base, J lost 2 bases, and 12 bases lay in between. The CDR3 loop is CASSLERGGPYNEQFF. As DNA, the CDR3 is TGTGCCAGCAGCTTAGAACGCGGGGGCCCCTACAATGAGCAGTTCTTC.

By sample fraction, this clone is medium-sized (0.01 to 0.1%). The rearrangement uses TRBV4-1 and TRBJ1-2; 9 bases map to TRBD1. V dropped 0 bases and J dropped 6; count of bases not matched to a gene: 5. Per the germline V gene, CDR1 is MGHRA and CDR2 is YSYEKL. This CDR3 contains 15 residues. DNA of the CDR3: TGCGCCAGCAGCCAAGAGGAGGGACAGGGAGATGGCTACACCTTC. Protein sequence: CASSQEEGQGDGYTF.

Only a few counts were recorded for this clone. The V and J genes are TRBV6-5 and TRBJ1-2; the match to TRBD1 covers 8 bases. J was trimmed by 6 bases and V by 4 bases; bases with no gene match: 7. The CDR3 spans 14 residues. Germline-derived CDR1 and CDR2 are MNHEY and SVGAGI. The CDR3 DNA reads as TGTGCCAGCAGTTGGGGACAGGTCAAGGATGGCTACACCTTC. Translated, it gives CASSWGQVKDGYTF.

This clone was observed a single time. The CDR3, as DNA: TGCGCCAGCAGCCAAGATACCTACCCCTACGAGCAGTACTTC. The encoded protein is CASSQDTYPYEQYF. The chain uses TRBV4-1 and TRBJ2-7; D gene ambiguous. Germline V CDR1 and CDR2: MGHRA, YSYEKL. This CDR3 contains 14 residues. V gave up 0 bases and J gave up 2 bases, with 8 bases separating them.

The rearrangement joins TRBV6-4 to TRBJ2-7; D unclear. V was clipped by 0 bases and J by 0 bases, with 15 bases between them. CDR3 length equals 17 residues. Germline loops: CDR1 MRHNA, CDR2 SNTAGT. The CDR3 region is CASSDSRVCTSSYEQYF. In DNA, the CDR3 is TGTGCCAGCAGTGACTCTCGGGTTTGCACAAGCTCCTACGAGCAGTACTTC.

This rearrangement joins TRBV6-1 to TRBJ1-2; D gene unclear. Trimming removed 6 bases at V and 8 bases at J, with 13 bases between. Germline V gives CDR1 MNHNS, CDR2 SASEGT. The length of the CDR3 is 12 residues. The CDR3 nucleotides read TGTGCCAGCAGGCGTGGACTTGACGGCTACACCTTC. This sequence encodes CASRRGLDGYTF.

J is TRBJ2-5 and V is TRBV6-5, with 8 bases lining up with TRBD1. In germline, CDR1 is MNHEY, CDR2 SVGAGI. CDR3 length: 14 amino acids. V was clipped by 5 bases and J by 5 bases; unmatched bases: 7. Written as DNA, the CDR3 is TGTGCCAGCAGTCCAGGACAGGGTTGGGAGACCCAGTACTTC. Its protein product is CASSPGQGWETQYF.

V and J are TRBV5-5 and TRBJ1-5; no clear D gene. Trimming stripped 0 bases from V and 1 base from J, with 8 bases between. Germline CDR1 reads SGHKS; CDR2 reads YYEKEE (reference sequence). The CDR3 runs 15 residues. CDR3 sequence: CASSLAMGSNQPQHF. CDR3 DNA sequence: TGTGCCAGCAGCTTGGCGATGGGGAGCAATCAGCCCCAGCATTTT.